The T cell receptor beta chain under discussion was sequenced for a study of T cells after yellow fever vaccination (dated by TCRdb to about 2019). For context, the study as a whole: The SMART-Seq v4 Ultra Low Input RNA kit was used to prepare libraries from fractions with low cell numbers. Blood was collected at multiple timepoints before and after primary and secondary immunization, and bulk PBMC replicates and cell subsets were isolated. To follow T-cell clones before and after both primary and booster YFV17D yellow fever vaccination, bulk TCR alpha and beta repertoires underwent longitudinal sequencing. The cohort comprised two healthy male donors, one aged 18 to 30 and one aged 30 to 40 years. Overall study results and their limits: After the booster, most clones that had expanded after primary vaccination were detected again (nearly 98% of CD4 and more than 85% of CD8), suggesting broad maintenance of memory. A small fraction of clonotypes showed up in both the CD4 and CD8 compartments, probably as a result of convergent recombination. Only a couple of donors were included in the study, so the extent to which the findings can be generalized is limited. Compared with the primary T-cell response, the secondary T-cell response was weaker but faster, peaking on day 5 rather than day 15. Because abundant contaminating clonotypes from the bulk population could be contained in FACS-sorted repertoires, computational filtering was required.

V is cut by 4 bases and J by 7 bases, and the space between the germline ends is 14 bases. The germline V gene (reference sequence) specifies SEHNR as CDR1 and FQNEAQ as CDR2. The CDR3 numbers 13 residues from cysteine through phenylalanine. Left in the record is the CDR3 DNA by itself, 39 bases read in frame from the first base. The sample holds many counts of this clonotype. Its antigen is currently not known. No base-level quality is on record; no much larger clone is a single base apart. The treatment or condition label for this specimen denotes: live attenuated yellow fever vaccine strain. PBMCs were isolated from peripheral blood using a standard Ficoll-Paque protocol. Dynabeads CD4 and CD8 positive selection kits were used to isolate CD4 and CD8 T-cell fractions. TriZol was used to extract RNA from bulk PBMCs, from CD4 and CD8 fractions, and from dextramer-positive and dextramer-negative fractions.

For sequencing, an Illumina NovaSeq 6000 was employed. TCR cDNA was synthesized by 5'RACE template switching, which introduced a universal primer site and unique molecular identifiers. Priming for cDNA synthesis came from both the TCR alpha and TCR beta constant segments. Library amplification used two PCR steps, and the second PCR step added sample barcodes and sequencing adapters. Sequencing of libraries was done on Illumina HiSeq 2500 (2x100 bp) or NovaSeq (2x150 bp). On the study's bioinformatics: MIGEC was used to demultiplex reads and collapse the reads into UMI consensus sequences, and MiXCR was used for V(D)J alignment. Clonotypes responding to the vaccine were identified with edgeR on replicate PBMC samples, with the criteria of FDR below 0.01 and a log2 fold change above 5 up to day 15. CD4 or CD8 identity was assigned to each bulk clonotype according to whether the clonotype was present at higher abundance in the sequenced CD4 repertoire or the sequenced CD8 repertoire. TCRdb redid the processing of the public reads, applying fastp at Q25 and MiXCR, and retained in-frame beta chains. Merged by CDR3 protein, the rows form single entries marked with the most common genes and DNA. These V and J calls originate from TCRdb's pipeline instead of the authors' own analysis. The sample yields about 300,000 distinct CDR3 sequences; approximately 10% were counted once. The ten largest clones take up about 3.7% of the sample.

The rearrangement joined TRBV7-9 to TRBJ2-7; the D region may be TRBD1 or TRBD2, each matching 5 bases equally. The specimen comprised CD4+ T cells sorted from PBMCs, sampled 5 days after the yellow fever booster vaccination. This clonotype originated in a young man who received the YFV17D yellow fever vaccine. This receptor has the CDR3 CASSSGRSLEQYF. The nucleotide sequence is TGTGCCAGCAGCTCGGGACGGAGCCTTGAGCAGTACTTC.